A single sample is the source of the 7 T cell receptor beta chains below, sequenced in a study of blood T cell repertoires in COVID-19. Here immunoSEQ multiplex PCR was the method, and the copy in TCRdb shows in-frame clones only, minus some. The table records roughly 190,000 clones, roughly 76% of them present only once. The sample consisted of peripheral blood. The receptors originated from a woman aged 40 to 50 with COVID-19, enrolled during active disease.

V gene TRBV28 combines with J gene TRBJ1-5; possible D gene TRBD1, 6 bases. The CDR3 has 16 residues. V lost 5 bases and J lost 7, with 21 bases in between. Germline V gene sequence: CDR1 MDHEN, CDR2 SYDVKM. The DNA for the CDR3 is TGTGCCAGCAGTGCTACCGGGACAAAGGTGGGGCAGCCCCAGCATTTT. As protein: CASSATGTKVGQPQHF.

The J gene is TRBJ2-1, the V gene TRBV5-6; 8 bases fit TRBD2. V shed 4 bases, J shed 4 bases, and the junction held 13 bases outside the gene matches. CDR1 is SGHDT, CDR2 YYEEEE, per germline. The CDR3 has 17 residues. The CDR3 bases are TGTGCCAGCAGCCCGGTCGTATCGGGAGGGAGATACAATGAGCAGTTCTTC. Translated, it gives CASSPVVSGGRYNEQFF.

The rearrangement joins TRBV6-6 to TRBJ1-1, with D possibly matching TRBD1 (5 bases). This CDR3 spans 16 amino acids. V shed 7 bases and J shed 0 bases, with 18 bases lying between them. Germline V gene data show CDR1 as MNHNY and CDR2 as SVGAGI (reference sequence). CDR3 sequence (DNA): TGTGCCAGCAAGGAGGGTCGAGCGGGGGTGAACACTGAAGCTTTCTTT. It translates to CASKEGRAGVNTEAFF.

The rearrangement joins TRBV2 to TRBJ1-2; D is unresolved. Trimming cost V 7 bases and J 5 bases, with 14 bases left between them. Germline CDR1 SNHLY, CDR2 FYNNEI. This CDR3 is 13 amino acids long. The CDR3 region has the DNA TGTGCCAGCACCCGCGAACGCGCATATGGCTACACCTTC. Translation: CASTRERAYGYTF.

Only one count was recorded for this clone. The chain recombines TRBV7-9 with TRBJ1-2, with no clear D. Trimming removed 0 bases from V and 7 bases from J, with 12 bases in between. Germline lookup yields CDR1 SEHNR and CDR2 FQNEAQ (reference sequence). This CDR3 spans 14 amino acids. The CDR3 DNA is TGTGCCAGCAGCTTAGCCGGGGTTTTAGGTGGCTACACCTTC. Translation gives CASSLAGVLGGYTF.

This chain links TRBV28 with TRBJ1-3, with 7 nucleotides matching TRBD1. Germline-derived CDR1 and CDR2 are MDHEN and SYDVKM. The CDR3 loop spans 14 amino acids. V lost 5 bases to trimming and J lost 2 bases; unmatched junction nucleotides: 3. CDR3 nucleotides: TGTGCCAGCAGTCCCGGGACAGCTGGAAACACCATATATTTT. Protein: CASSPGTAGNTIYF.

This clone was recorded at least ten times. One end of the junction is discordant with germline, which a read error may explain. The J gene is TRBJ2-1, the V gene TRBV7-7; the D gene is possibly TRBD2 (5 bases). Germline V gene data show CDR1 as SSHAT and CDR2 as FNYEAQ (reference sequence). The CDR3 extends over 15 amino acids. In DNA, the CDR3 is TGTGCTAGCAGCTTAGCTATGGGAGAGGTCAATGAGCAGTTCTTC. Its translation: CASSLAMGEVNEQFF. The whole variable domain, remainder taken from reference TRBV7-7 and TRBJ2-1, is GAGVSQSPRYKVTKRGQDVTLRCDPISSHATLYWYQQALGQGPEFLTYFNYEAQPDKSGLPSDRFSAERPEGSISTLTIQRTEQRDSAMYRCASSLAMGEVNEQFFGPGTRLTVL.